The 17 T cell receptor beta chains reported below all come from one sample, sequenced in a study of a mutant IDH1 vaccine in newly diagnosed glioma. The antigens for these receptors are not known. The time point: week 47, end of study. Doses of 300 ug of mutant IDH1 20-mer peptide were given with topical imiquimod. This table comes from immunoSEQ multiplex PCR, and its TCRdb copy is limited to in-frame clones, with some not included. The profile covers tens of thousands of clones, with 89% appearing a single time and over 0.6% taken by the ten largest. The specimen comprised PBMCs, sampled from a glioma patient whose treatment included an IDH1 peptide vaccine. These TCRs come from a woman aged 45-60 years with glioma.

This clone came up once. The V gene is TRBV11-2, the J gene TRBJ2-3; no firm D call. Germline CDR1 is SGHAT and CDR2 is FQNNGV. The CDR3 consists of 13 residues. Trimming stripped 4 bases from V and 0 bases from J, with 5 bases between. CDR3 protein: CASSSPSTDTQYF. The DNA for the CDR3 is TGTGCCAGCAGCTCCCCGAGCACAGATACGCAGTATTTT.

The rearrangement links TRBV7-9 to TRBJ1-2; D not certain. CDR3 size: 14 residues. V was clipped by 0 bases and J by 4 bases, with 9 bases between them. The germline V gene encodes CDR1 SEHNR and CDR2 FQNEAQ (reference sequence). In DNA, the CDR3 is TGTGCCAGCAGCTTAGCGCCCCGCCTCTATGGCTACACCTTC. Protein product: CASSLAPRLYGYTF.

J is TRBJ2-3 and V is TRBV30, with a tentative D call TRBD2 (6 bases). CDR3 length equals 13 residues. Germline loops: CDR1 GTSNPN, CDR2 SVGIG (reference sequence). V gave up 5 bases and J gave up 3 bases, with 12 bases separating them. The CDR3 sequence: CAWWREGTDTQYF. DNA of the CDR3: TGTGCCTGGTGGCGGGAAGGAACAGATACGCAGTATTTT.

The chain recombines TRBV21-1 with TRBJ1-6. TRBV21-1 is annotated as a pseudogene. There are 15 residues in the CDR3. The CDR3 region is CASSKVFAYNSPLHF. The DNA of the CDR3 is TGTGCCAGCAGCAAAGTATTCGCTTATAATTCACCCCTCCACTTT.

The CDR3 loop is CAIRVVTSGSNYEQYF. Written as DNA, the CDR3 is TGTGCCATCAGGGTTGTGACTAGCGGGAGTAACTACGAGCAGTACTTC. The chain is built from TRBV10-3 and TRBJ2-7, with 12 positions matching TRBD2. The CDR3 consists of 16 residues. V was pared by 6 bases and J by 3 bases, with 9 bases of the junction left unmatched. The germline CDR1 and CDR2 sequences are ENHRY and SYGVKD.

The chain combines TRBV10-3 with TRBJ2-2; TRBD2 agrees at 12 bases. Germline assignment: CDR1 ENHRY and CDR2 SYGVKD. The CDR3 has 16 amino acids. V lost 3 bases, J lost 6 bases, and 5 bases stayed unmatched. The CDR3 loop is CAISEPSGRAAGELFF. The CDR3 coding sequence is TGTGCCATCAGTGAACCTAGCGGGAGGGCCGCCGGGGAGCTGTTTTTT.

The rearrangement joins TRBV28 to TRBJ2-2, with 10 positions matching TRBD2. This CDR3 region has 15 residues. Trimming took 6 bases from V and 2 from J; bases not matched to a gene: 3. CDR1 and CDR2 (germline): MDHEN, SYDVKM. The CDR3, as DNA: TGTGCCAGCAGCCCTAGCGGGAGCAACACCGGGGAGCTGTTTTTT. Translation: CASSPSGSNTGELFF.

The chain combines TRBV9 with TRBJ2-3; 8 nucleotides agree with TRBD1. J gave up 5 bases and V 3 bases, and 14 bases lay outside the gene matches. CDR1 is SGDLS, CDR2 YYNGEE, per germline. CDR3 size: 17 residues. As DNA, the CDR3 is TGTGCCAGCAGCGAGAGGACAGGGCGCGGGACACAAGATACGCAGTATTTT. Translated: CASSERTGRGTQDTQYF.

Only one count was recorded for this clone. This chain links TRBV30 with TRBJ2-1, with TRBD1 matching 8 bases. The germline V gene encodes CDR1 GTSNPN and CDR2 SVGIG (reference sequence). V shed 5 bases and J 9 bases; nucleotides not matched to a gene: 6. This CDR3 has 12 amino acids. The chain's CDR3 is CAWGRGRSEQFF. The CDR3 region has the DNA TGTGCCTGGGGCAGGGGGCGTAGTGAGCAGTTCTTC.

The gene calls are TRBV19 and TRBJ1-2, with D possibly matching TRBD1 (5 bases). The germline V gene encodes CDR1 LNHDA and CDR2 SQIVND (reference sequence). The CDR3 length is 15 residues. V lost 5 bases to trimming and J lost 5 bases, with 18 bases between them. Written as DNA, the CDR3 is TGTGCCAGTAGTCAAACCTGGGACGGGGTTTATGGCTACACCTTC. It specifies CASSQTWDGVYGYTF.

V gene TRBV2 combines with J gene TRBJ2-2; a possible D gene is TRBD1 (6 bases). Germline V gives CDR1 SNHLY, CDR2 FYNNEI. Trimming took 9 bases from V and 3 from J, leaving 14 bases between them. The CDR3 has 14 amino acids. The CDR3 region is CASWLGAHTGELFF. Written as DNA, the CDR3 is TGTGCCAGTTGGCTGGGGGCGCACACCGGGGAGCTGTTTTTT.

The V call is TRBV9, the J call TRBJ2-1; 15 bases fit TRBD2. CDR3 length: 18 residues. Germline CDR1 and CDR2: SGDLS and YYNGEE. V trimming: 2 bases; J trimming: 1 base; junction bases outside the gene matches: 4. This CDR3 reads CASSVGLAGGGSYNEQFF. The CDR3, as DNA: TGTGCCAGCAGCGTGGGACTAGCGGGAGGCGGATCCTACAATGAGCAGTTCTTC.

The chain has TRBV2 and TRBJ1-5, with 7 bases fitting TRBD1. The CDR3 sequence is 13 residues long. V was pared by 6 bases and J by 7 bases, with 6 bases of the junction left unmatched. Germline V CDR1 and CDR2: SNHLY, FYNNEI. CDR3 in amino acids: CASSPQGDQPQHF. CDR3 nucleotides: TGTGCCAGCAGCCCCCAGGGGGACCAGCCCCAGCATTTT.

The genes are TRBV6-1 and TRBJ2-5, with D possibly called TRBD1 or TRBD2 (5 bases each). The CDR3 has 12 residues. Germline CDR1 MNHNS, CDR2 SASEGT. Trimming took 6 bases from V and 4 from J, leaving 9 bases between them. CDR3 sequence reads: CASRMGRETQYF. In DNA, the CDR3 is TGTGCCAGCAGGATGGGACGAGAGACCCAGTACTTC.

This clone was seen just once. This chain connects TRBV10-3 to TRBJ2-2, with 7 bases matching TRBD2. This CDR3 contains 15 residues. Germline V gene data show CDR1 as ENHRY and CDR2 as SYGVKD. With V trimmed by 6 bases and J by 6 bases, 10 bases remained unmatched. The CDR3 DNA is TGTGCCATCAGAGGAGGTGGGAGGGCCCCCGGGGAGCTGTTTTTT. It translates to CAIRGGGRAPGELFF.

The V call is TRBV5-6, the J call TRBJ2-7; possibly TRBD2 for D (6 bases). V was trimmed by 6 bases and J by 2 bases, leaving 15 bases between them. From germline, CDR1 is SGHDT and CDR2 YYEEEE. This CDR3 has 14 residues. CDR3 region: CASNVGGNPYEQYF. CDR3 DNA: TGTGCCAGCAACGTTGGGGGGAATCCCTACGAGCAGTACTTC.

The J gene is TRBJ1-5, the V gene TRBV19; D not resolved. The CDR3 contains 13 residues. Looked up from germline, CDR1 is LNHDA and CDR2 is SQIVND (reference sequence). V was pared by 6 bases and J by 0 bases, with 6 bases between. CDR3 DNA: TGTGCCAGTAGCGTGCGTAGCAATCAGCCCCAGCATTTT. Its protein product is CASSVRSNQPQHF.